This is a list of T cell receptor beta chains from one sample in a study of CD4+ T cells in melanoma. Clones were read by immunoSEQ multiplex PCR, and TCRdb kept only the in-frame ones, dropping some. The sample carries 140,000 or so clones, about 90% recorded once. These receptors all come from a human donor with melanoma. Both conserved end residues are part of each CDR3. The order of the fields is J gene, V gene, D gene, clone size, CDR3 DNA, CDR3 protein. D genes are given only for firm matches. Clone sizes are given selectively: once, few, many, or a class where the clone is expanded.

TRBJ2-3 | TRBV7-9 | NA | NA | TGTGCCAGCAGCCTATACACAGATACGCAGTATTTT | CASSLYTDTQYF
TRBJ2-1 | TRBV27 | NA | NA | TGTGCCAGCAGTTTAGGTGGCTACAGCTCCTACAATGAGCAGTTCTTC | CASSLGGYSSYNEQFF
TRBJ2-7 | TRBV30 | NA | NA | TGTGCCTGGAGTGTACCGGGGGGCGCCTACGAGCAGTACTTC | CAWSVPGGAYEQYF
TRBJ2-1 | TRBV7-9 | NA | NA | TGTGCCAGCAGCTTACGCACAGCCCCCCCCGCCTACAATGAGCAGTTCTTC | CASSLRTAPPAYNEQFF
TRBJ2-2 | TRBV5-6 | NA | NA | TGTGCCAGCAGCCCGGACATGGGGAGCGCGAACACCGGGGAGCTGTTTTTT | CASSPDMGSANTGELFF
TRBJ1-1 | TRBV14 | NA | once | TGTGCCAGCAGCCAAGACGCAGGGTCAGGAGCTTTCTTT | CASSQDAGSGAFF
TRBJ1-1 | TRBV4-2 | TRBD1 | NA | TGTGCCAGCAGTCACGACAGGGGTGGGAACACTGAAGCTTTCTTT | CASSHDRGGNTEAFF
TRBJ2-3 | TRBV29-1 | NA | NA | TGCAGCGTTGAGGTGGGAGTAAGGTCCACAGATACGCAGTATTTT | CSVEVGVRSTDTQYF
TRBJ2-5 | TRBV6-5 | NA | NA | TGTGCCAGCAATAAAAACGGGCCGGGGGAGACCCAGTACTTC | CASNKNGPGETQYF
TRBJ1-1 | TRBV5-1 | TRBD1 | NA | TGCGCCAGCAGCTTGGGGGACAGCTATAACACTGAAGCTTTCTTT | CASSLGDSYNTEAFF
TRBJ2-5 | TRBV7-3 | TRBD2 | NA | TGTGCCAGCAGCCGGACTAGGGAAGAGACCCAGTACTTC | CASSRTREETQYF
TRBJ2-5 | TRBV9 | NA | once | TGTGCCAGCAGCGTAGGATCGTTGTCGGGGTTCCGGGAGACCCAGTACTTC | CASSVGSLSGFRETQYF
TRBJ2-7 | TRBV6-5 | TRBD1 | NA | TGTGCCACCGGACAGGGGACCTACGAGCAGTACTTC | CATGQGTYEQYF
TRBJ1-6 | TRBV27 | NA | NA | TGTGCCAGCAGTCCATCGACGGGGTCCTCCTATAATTCACCCCTCCACTTT | CASSPSTGSSYNSPLHF
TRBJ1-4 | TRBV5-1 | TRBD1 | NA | TGCGCCAGCAGCCCCCAGGGACAGGGGGCAGGTGAAAAACTGTTTTTT | CASSPQGQGAGEKLFF
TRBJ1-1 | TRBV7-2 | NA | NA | TGTGCCAGCAGCTCCCCATGGTCTTCAGGAAACACTGAAGCTTTCTTT | CASSSPWSSGNTEAFF
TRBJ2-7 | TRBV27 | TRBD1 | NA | TGTGCCAGCAGCAAGGGACTTCGGACAGGGAAAAACAGCGAGCAGTACTTC | CASSKGLRTGKNSEQYF
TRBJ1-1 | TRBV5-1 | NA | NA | TGCGCCAGCAGCTTAAGAGACACTGAAGCTTTCTTT | CASSLRDTEAFF
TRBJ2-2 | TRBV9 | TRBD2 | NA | TGTGCCAGCAGCGTAGCTACGCTGGGGCTAGCGGGGGGGACCGCGAACACCGGGGAGCTGTTTTTT | CASSVATLGLAGGTANTGELFF
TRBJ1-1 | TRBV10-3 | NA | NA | TGTGCCATCAGTGAGTCGGCATCCACTGAAGCTTTCTTT | CAISESASTEAFF
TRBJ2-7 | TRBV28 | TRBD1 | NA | TGTGCCAGCAGTCTCCAGGGGGATTACTCCTACGAGCAGTACTTC | CASSLQGDYSYEQYF
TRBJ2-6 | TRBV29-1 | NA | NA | TGCAGCGTTGAAGGTACCCGGGGGGCCAACGTCCTGACTTTC | CSVEGTRGANVLTF
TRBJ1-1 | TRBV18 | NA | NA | TGTGCCAGCTCGGAGACAGTGGGGGTAACTGAAGCTTTCTTT | CASSETVGVTEAFF
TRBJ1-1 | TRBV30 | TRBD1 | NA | TGTGCCAGCCGAACAGGGGAGAACACTGAAGCTTTCTTT | CASRTGENTEAFF
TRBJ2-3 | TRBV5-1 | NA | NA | TGCGCCAGCAGGCACGGGACGGGGAGCGATACGCAGTATTTT | CASRHGTGSDTQYF
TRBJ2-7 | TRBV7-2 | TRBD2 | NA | TGTGCCAGCAGCGATACTAGCGGCAGCACCTACGAGCAGTACTTC | CASSDTSGSTYEQYF
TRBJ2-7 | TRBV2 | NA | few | TGTGCCAGCAGTACTTTTTACGAGCAGTACTTC | CASSTFYEQYF
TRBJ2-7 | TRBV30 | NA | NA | TGTGCCTGGAGTGTAAACAACCTCGCCTCCGAGCAGTACTTC | CAWSVNNLASEQYF
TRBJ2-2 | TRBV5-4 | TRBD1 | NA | TGTGCCAGCAGCTTGGACAGGGGCGACACCGGGGAGCTGTTTTTT | CASSLDRGDTGELFF
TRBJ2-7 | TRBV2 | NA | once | TGTGCCAGCAGCCAGGGATATCCGGGACCCTACGAGCAGTACTTC | CASSQGYPGPYEQYF
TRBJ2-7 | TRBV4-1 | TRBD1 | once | TGCGCCAGCAGCCCCCAGGACAGGGGGGAATACGAGCAGTACTTC | CASSPQDRGEYEQYF
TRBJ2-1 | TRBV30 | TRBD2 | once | TGTGCCTTTAGCGGGGGGACGTACAATGAGCAGTTCTTC | CAFSGGTYNEQFF
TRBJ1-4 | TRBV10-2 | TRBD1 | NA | TGCGCCAGCAGTGGAACCGGGACAGGGGTGGAAAAACTGTTTTTT | CASSGTGTGVEKLFF
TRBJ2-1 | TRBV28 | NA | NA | TGTGCCAGCAGTTTACATCCGGGGGTGGGCAATGAGCAGTTCTTC | CASSLHPGVGNEQFF
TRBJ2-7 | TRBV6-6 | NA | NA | TGTGCCAGCAGTAAAGTCGGGGGCGAGCAGTACTTC | CASSKVGGEQYF
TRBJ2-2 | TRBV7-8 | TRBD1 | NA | TGTGCCAGCAGCTTCCGGGACAGGATGAACACCGGGGAGCTGTTTTTT | CASSFRDRMNTGELFF
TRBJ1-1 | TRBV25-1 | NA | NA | TGTGCCAGCAGCACAGGGCGGGCTGAAGCTTTCTTT | CASSTGRAEAFF
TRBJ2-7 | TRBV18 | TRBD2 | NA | TGTGCCAGCTCACCGCCGGGACTAGCGGGGGGCTCCTACGAGCAGTACTTC | CASSPPGLAGGSYEQYF
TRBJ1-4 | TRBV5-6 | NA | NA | TGTGCCAGCAGCCAAATAGAGGGGGCAACTAATGAAAAACTGTTTTTT | CASSQIEGATNEKLFF